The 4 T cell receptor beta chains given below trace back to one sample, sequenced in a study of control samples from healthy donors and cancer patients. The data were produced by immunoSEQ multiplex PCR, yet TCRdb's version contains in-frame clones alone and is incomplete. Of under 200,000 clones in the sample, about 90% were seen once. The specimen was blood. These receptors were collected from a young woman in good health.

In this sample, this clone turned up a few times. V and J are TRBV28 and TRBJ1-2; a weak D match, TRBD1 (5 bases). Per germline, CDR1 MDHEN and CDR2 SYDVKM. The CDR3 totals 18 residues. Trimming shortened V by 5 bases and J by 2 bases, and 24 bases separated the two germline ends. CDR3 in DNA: TGTGCCAGCAGTCCCCACCTAACCGGGACGGGCAGCAACTATGGCTACACCTTC. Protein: CASSPHLTGTGSNYGYTF.

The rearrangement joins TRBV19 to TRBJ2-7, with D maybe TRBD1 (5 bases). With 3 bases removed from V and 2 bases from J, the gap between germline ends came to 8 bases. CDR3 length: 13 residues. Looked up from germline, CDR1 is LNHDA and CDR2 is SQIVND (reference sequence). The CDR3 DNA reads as TGTGCCAGTAGTATGGGCAGGGCCTACGAGCAGTACTTC. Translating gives CASSMGRAYEQYF.

The CDR3 region is CATSRVAGGPEDTQYF. The CDR3 coding sequence is TGTGCCACCAGCAGAGTAGCGGGAGGGCCGGAGGATACGCAGTATTTT. V and J are TRBV15 and TRBJ2-3; TRBD2 matches 11 bases. Germline CDR1 is LNHNV and CDR2 is YYDKDF (reference sequence). V shed 1 base, J shed 6 bases, and the junction held 6 bases outside the gene matches. The CDR3 is made up of 16 amino acids. Looking up the rest from reference TRBV15 and TRBJ2-3 gives the full variable domain: DAMVIQNPRYQVTQFGKPVTLSCSQTLNHNVMYWYQQKSSQAPKLLFHYYDKDFNNEADTPDNFQSRRPNTSFCFLDIRSPGLGDTAMYLCATSRVAGGPEDTQYFGPGTRLTVL.

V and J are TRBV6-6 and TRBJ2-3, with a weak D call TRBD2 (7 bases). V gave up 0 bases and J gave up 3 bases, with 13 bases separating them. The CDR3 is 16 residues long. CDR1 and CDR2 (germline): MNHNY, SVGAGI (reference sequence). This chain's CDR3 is CASSYSGGQGTDTQYF. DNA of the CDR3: TGTGCCAGCAGTTACTCCGGGGGGCAGGGGACAGATACGCAGTATTTT.